Listed here are 5 T cell receptor beta chains from one sample, sequenced in a study of OX40 agonist ivuxolimab in advanced cancers. This table comes from immunoSEQ multiplex PCR, and its TCRdb copy is limited to in-frame clones, with some not included. The table has around 70,000 clones, 80% to 90% seen once. Sequenced here: CD4+ or CD8+ T cells sorted from blood, sampled in a trial of the OX40 agonist ivuxolimab. These receptors were collected from an adult with an advanced solid tumor such as melanoma, head and neck, liver or kidney cancer.

V usage is TRBV6-1 and J usage is TRBJ2-1; 7 nucleotides match TRBD1. The CDR3 has 16 residues. CDR1 is MNHNS and CDR2 is SASEGT in the germline V gene. With V trimmed by 0 bases and J by 2 bases, 4 bases remained unmatched. The chain's CDR3 is CASSEATGVPYNEQFF. CDR3 coding DNA: TGTGCCAGCAGTGAAGCAACAGGGGTCCCCTACAATGAGCAGTTCTTC.

This rearrangement joins TRBV5-6 to TRBJ1-3; no clear D gene. The CDR3 spans 16 residues. Trimming stripped 0 bases from V and 3 bases from J, with 13 bases between. Germline CDR1 SGHDT, CDR2 YYEEEE. CDR3 protein: CASSLVGSYFGNTIYF. The CDR3 DNA reads as TGTGCCAGCAGCTTGGTCGGGAGCTACTTTGGAAACACCATATATTTT.

V is TRBV6-1 and J is TRBJ2-4; D might be TRBD2 (5 bases). The CDR3 runs 17 residues. Trimming pared 2 bases from V and 3 bases from J, leaving 17 bases between. Germline CDR1 MNHNS, CDR2 SASEGT. CDR3 protein: CASSEIYGGIGKNIQYF. DNA of the CDR3: TGTGCCAGCAGTGAAATTTACGGAGGTATTGGCAAAAACATTCAGTACTTC.

The chain carries TRBV5-1 and TRBJ1-2; 7 bases agree with TRBD1. The CDR3 has 15 residues. The junction had 12 bases not matched to a gene; V was cut back by 4 bases and J by 6 bases. CDR1 SGHRS and CDR2 YFSETQ come from the germline V gene. CDR3 loop: CASSHPDRKPDGYTF. The CDR3 DNA follows: TGCGCCAGCAGCCACCCGGACAGGAAGCCGGATGGCTACACCTTC.

This clone was counted only a few times. V usage is TRBV7-9 and J usage is TRBJ1-2; no reliable D call. The CDR3 loop spans 11 amino acids. V dropped 10 bases and J dropped 0 bases, with 6 bases sitting between them. Germline CDR1 SEHNR, CDR2 FQNEAQ (reference sequence). The DNA of the CDR3 is TGTGCCACCAGTGCTAACTATGGCTACACCTTC. This gives the protein CATSANYGYTF.